A single sample gave rise to the 30 T cell receptor beta chains below, sequenced in a study of blood T cells in healthy people across ages (dated by TCRdb to the mid-2010s). The protocol used for the library was 5' RACE. Sequencing was performed on an Illumina HiSeq 2500. A second PCR of about 6 to 12 cycles was run with a J-beta primer mix and a sample-barcoded 5' primer. TCRdb reanalyzed the raw reads on its own, using fastp at Q25 for trimming and MiXCR for clone calling, and kept in-frame beta chains. Each CDR3 protein gets just one entry, which takes the most common genes and DNA from the rows behind it. For this sample there are 850,000 or so distinct CDR3 sequences; around 26% appear just once. Together, the top ten hold about 18% of the sample. The sequenced sample consisted of blood. These receptors all come from a woman over 75 in good health.

The genes are TRBV7-9 and TRBJ2-1; weak D call: TRBD1 (6 bases). The CDR3 is 16 residues long. Trimming shortened V by 1 base and J by 8 bases, and 18 bases separated the two germline ends. Germline CDR1 reads SEHNR; CDR2 reads FQNEAQ (reference sequence). This CDR3 reads CASSLGLRGRGDEQFF. The CDR3 DNA is TGTGCCAGCAGCTTAGGCCTCAGGGGACGTGGCGATGAGCAGTTCTTC.

This clonotype was found many times. This chain connects TRBV20-1 to TRBJ2-7; 13 bases fit TRBD2. The V and J ends lost 2 bases and 6 bases, in that order; junction bases with no gene match: 7. The CDR3 is made up of 15 amino acids. CDR1 is DFQATT and CDR2 is SNEGSKA in the germline V gene (reference sequence). This CDR3 is CSARPGTSGAVEQYF. Written as DNA, the CDR3 is TGCAGTGCTAGACCCGGGACTAGCGGGGCTGTCGAGCAGTACTTC.

In its sample, this clonotype was seen many times. J is TRBJ2-1 and V is TRBV15; no definite D call. The V gene lost 3 bases and the J gene lost 12 bases, with 18 bases spanning the gap. CDR3 length: 14 amino acids. Germline V CDR1 and CDR2: LNHNV, YYDKDF (reference sequence). The DNA for the CDR3 is TGTGCCACCAGCAGGGCAGGCCCTACAATGAGGCAGTTCTTC. Its protein product is CATSRAGPTMRQFF.

The V and J genes are TRBV30 and TRBJ1-5; D is uncertain. Germline V CDR1 and CDR2: GTSNPN, SVGIG (reference sequence). There are 15 residues in the CDR3. V was shortened by 2 bases and J by 4 bases, with 15 bases between the two germline ends. The CDR3 is CAWSSQLGLNQPQHF. The CDR3 nucleotides are TGTGCCTGGAGTTCCCAGTTAGGGTTGAATCAGCCCCAGCATTTT. The variable domain in full, completed from reference TRBV30 and TRBJ1-5, reads SQTIHQWPATLVQPVGSPLSLECTVEGTSNPNLYWYRQAAGRGLQLLFYSVGIGQISSEVPQNLSASRPQDRQFILSSKKLLLSDSGFYLCAWSSQLGLNQPQHFGDGTRLSIL.

This clonotype has a count of ten or more. The CDR3 DNA sequence: TGTGCCACAGGGTTGAACACTGAAGCTTTCTTT. Protein product: CATGLNTEAFF. The chain joins TRBV6-2 or TRBV6-3 to TRBJ1-1; the D gene is possibly TRBD1 (5 bases). CDR1 MNHEY and CDR2 SVGEGT come from the germline V gene. CDR3 length: 11 residues. Trimming left V 10 bases short and J 0 bases short, with 6 bases between.

This chain uses TRBV7-2 with TRBJ1-1; 8 positions agree with TRBD1. This CDR3 is 17 amino acids long. With 4 bases clipped from V and 2 bases from J, the junction kept 12 bases outside the gene matches. Germline V gene data show CDR1 as SGHTA and CDR2 as FQGNSA. The CDR3 DNA reads TGTGCCAGCAGCTACGGACAGGGCCTAGGACCAAACACTGAAGCTTTCTTT. Encoded protein: CASSYGQGLGPNTEAFF.

Concerning this clonotype: At one boundary the junction diverges from the germline segment, which might be a read error. The chain carries TRBV7-9 and TRBJ1-2, with D unclear. This CDR3 contains 13 residues. The V gene's germline CDR1 is SEHNR and CDR2 FQNEAQ (reference sequence). In DNA form, the CDR3 reads TGTGCCGGCAGCTCCCCAGTCTTAAGTGGCTACACCTTC. The encoded protein is CAGSSPVLSGYTF.

This clonotype has a count of ten or more. The chain uses TRBV7-2 and TRBJ2-1; TRBD2 aligns across 11 bases. Trimming removed 5 bases from V and 7 bases from J; junction bases left unmatched: 10. Germline CDR1 reads SGHTA; CDR2 reads FQGNSA. The CDR3 loop spans 16 amino acids. In nucleotides, the CDR3 is TGTGCCAGCAGCCCTATAGCGGGGGGGTTTAAGAATGAGCAGTTCTTC. This codes for CASSPIAGGFKNEQFF.

In this sample, this clonotype turned up many times. V usage is TRBV11-2 and J usage is TRBJ2-7, with D possibly called TRBD1 or TRBD2 (5 bases each). Germline loops: CDR1 SGHAT, CDR2 FQNNGV. The CDR3 runs 15 residues. Trimming pared 6 bases from V and 2 bases from J, leaving 17 bases between. The CDR3 DNA sequence: TGTGCCAGCAGGGGACCGAGGGACGGCCCCTACGAGCAGTACTTC. Amino acid sequence: CASRGPRDGPYEQYF. The whole variable domain, filled in from reference TRBV11-2 and TRBJ2-7, reads EAGVAQSPRYKIIEKRQSVAFWCNPISGHATLYWYQQILGQGPKLLIQFQNNGVVDDSQLPKDRFSAERLKGVDSTLKIQPAKLEDSAVYLCASRGPRDGPYEQYFGPGTRLTVT.

The chain couples TRBV28 to TRBJ1-1, with 9 bases identical to TRBD1. Losses at the gene ends were 6 bases for V and 4 bases for J; bases not matched to a gene: 9. Germline loops: CDR1 MDHEN, CDR2 SYDVKM. The CDR3 runs 15 residues. The CDR3 is CASSPGDRVSTEAFF. CDR3 bases: TGTGCCAGCAGCCCAGGGGACAGGGTGAGCACTGAAGCTTTCTTT.

This clonotype was observed at least ten times. The chain employs TRBV11-2 and TRBJ2-3; the match to TRBD2 covers 10 bases. CDR3 size: 16 residues. The V and J ends lost 6 bases and 0 bases, in that order; junction bases with no gene match: 6. The germline V gene encodes CDR1 SGHAT and CDR2 FQNNGV. The CDR3 loop reads CASRLLAGTSTDTQYF. The CDR3 coding sequence is TGTGCCAGCAGGTTACTAGCGGGGACTAGCACAGATACGCAGTATTTT. The full variable domain, completed using reference TRBV11-2 and TRBJ2-3, is EAGVAQSPRYKIIEKRQSVAFWCNPISGHATLYWYQQILGQGPKLLIQFQNNGVVDDSQLPKDRFSAERLKGVDSTLKIQPAKLEDSAVYLCASRLLAGTSTDTQYFGPGTRLTVL.

This clonotype has a handful of counts. J is TRBJ2-3 and V is TRBV30, with 9 bases matching TRBD2. The CDR3 has 15 residues. Germline CDR1 GTSNPN, CDR2 SVGIG (reference sequence). Trimming at V came to 5 bases and at J to 1 base, leaving 7 bases not matched to a gene. The CDR3 nucleotides are TGTGCCTGGGGTGCGGGAGGGGCCCGCACAGATACGCAGTATTTT. Protein: CAWGAGGARTDTQYF.

This clonotype was seen many times. V and J are TRBV5-1 and TRBJ2-7; TRBD1 aligns across 8 bases. The V gene's germline CDR1 is SGHRS and CDR2 YFSETQ. Unmatched junction bases numbered 7, after V lost 3 bases and J lost 5 bases. This CDR3 is built from 14 residues. The CDR3 spells CASSWRTGQNEQYF. In DNA, the CDR3 is TGCGCCAGCAGCTGGCGGACAGGGCAGAACGAGCAGTACTTC.

CDR3 residues: CASSQFGDRGSLGANVLTF. Written as DNA, the CDR3 is TGTGCCAGCAGCCAATTCGGGGACAGGGGGTCTTTGGGGGCCAACGTCCTGACTTTC. The J gene is TRBJ2-6, the V gene TRBV3-1; 11 nucleotides align to TRBD1. This CDR3 spans 19 amino acids. The trim removed 2 bases at V and 4 bases at J, leaving 10 bases unmatched. Germline lookup yields CDR1 LGHDT and CDR2 YNNKEL (reference sequence).

This clonotype has ten or more counts. The rearrangement uses TRBV6-2 or TRBV6-3 and TRBJ1-2; 9 nucleotides line up with TRBD1. CDR1 MNHEY and CDR2 SVGEGT come from the germline V gene. The CDR3 contains 15 residues. V gave up 5 bases and J gave up 4 bases; unmatched junction bases: 8. The CDR3 sequence is CASSDRDREFYGYTF. In DNA, the CDR3 is TGTGCCAGCAGTGACCGGGACAGGGAATTCTATGGCTACACCTTC.

This clonotype showed up just a few times. J is TRBJ1-5 and V is TRBV20-1; D is unresolved. V was pared by 1 base and J by 0 bases, with 13 bases between. The length of the CDR3 is 16 residues. Germline CDR1 DFQATT, CDR2 SNEGSKA (reference sequence). CDR3 residues: CSARGIGTDSNQPQHF. The CDR3 bases are TGCAGTGCTAGAGGAATTGGAACCGATAGCAATCAGCCCCAGCATTTT.

This clonotype appeared many times. J is TRBJ1-6 and V is TRBV30; D unclear. V was pared by 4 bases and J by 8 bases, with 18 bases between. CDR3 length equals 15 residues. Germline loops: CDR1 GTSNPN, CDR2 SVGIG (reference sequence). The CDR3 DNA follows: TGTGCCTGGAAGGCGGAAGGGTGGACCTATTCACCCCTCCACTTT. This codes for CAWKAEGWTYSPLHF.

The sample holds many counts of this clonotype. The DNA of the CDR3 is TGCAGTGCTAGCGGCACGGGACCTTATCAGCCCCAGCATTTT. Its translation is CSASGTGPYQPQHF. This sequence joins TRBV20-1 and TRBJ1-5; D perhaps matches TRBD1 (5 bases). This CDR3 has 14 residues. Looked up from germline, CDR1 is DFQATT and CDR2 is SNEGSKA (reference sequence). V lost 3 bases and J lost 5, with 14 bases in between.

This clonotype was observed at least ten times. For the CDR3, the DNA is TGCGCCAGCAGCCAGGACCCTCGGGACGGCACAGATACGCAGTATTTT. Protein sequence: CASSQDPRDGTDTQYF. This rearrangement joins TRBV4-3 to TRBJ2-3; D may match TRBD1 or TRBD2 (5 bases each). With 3 bases removed from V and 1 base from J, the gap between germline ends came to 14 bases. The CDR3 is made up of 16 amino acids. The germline V gene encodes CDR1 LGHNA and CDR2 YSLEER.

This clonotype has only a few counts. CDR3 nucleotide sequence: TGCGCCAGCAGCTTGGTGGGGGCAAGAGAGACCCAGTACTTC. It specifies CASSLVGARETQYF. V and J are TRBV5-1 and TRBJ2-5; D perhaps matches TRBD1 (6 bases). Germline CDR1 reads SGHRS; CDR2 reads YFSETQ. This CDR3 is built from 14 residues. Trimming pared 0 bases from V and 4 bases from J, leaving 10 bases between.

This clonotype was counted at least ten times. This chain connects TRBV20-1 to TRBJ2-3; the match to TRBD2 covers 9 bases. Looked up from germline, CDR1 is DFQATT and CDR2 is SNEGSKA (reference sequence). The CDR3 totals 14 residues. Germline trimming cut 6 bases from V and 5 bases from J; bases unmatched to any gene: 9. CDR3 DNA: TGCAGTGCCCCCCCAGCGGGGGGAGTAGATACGCAGTATTTT. Translation gives CSAPPAGGVDTQYF.

This clonotype was recorded many times. The V and J genes are TRBV10-3 and TRBJ2-5; the D is unclear. Germline V lookup: CDR1 ENHRY, CDR2 SYGVKD. The CDR3 is 17 amino acids. The germline V and J ends were trimmed by 0 bases and 7 bases, with 21 bases remaining between them. CDR3 nucleotide sequence: TGTGCCATCAGTGAGTCACGAAGTGGTCCGGCCACATGGACCCAGTACTTC. Its protein product is CAISESRSGPATWTQYF.

This clonotype was seen ten or more times. The gene calls are TRBV2 and TRBJ2-3, with TRBD2 matching 7 bases. Germline trimming cut 6 bases from V and 7 bases from J; bases unmatched to any gene: 4. Germline-derived CDR1 and CDR2 are SNHLY and FYNNEI. The CDR3 totals 12 residues. Written as DNA, the CDR3 is TGTGCCAGCAGCGCTAGCGGTAATACGCAGTATTTT. Its protein is CASSASGNTQYF.

V gene TRBV18 combines with J gene TRBJ1-5; 7 bases fit TRBD1. Germline CDR1 reads KGHSH; CDR2 reads LQKENI. V shed 2 bases, J shed 7 bases, and the junction held 5 bases outside the gene matches. This CDR3 comprises 14 residues. The CDR3 is CASSPGRGEQPQHF. CDR3 DNA sequence: TGTGCCAGCTCACCAGGCAGGGGGGAACAGCCCCAGCATTTT. Combining the CDR3 with reference TRBV18 and TRBJ1-5 gives the whole variable domain NAGVMQNPRHLVRRRGQEARLRCSPMKGHSHVYWYRQLPEEGLKFMVYLQKENIIDESGMPKERFSAEFPKEGPSILRIQQVVRGDSAAYFCASSPGRGEQPQHFGDGTRLSIL.

This clonotype was detected a few times. V usage is TRBV7-9 and J usage is TRBJ1-1; D not resolved. The V gene's germline CDR1 is SEHNR and CDR2 FQNEAQ (reference sequence). Trimming took off 1 base at V and 6 bases at J, with 6 bases between the two ends. The CDR3 totals 12 residues. The CDR3 bases are TGTGCCAGCAGCTTAGAGCTCTCTGAAGCTTTCTTT. Protein: CASSLELSEAFF.

In regard to this clonotype: A much more abundant neighbour one base away suggests this may be a read error. The V call is TRBV10-3, the J call TRBJ2-5; D is undetermined. With the DNA end fitting TRBJ2-7 better, the J assignment may be wrong. The CDR3 extends over 11 amino acids. In germline, CDR1 is ENHRY, CDR2 SYGVKD. This CDR3 reads CAISDVAEQYF. In nucleotides, the CDR3 is TGTGCCATCAGTGACGTCGCCGAGCAGTACTTC.

This clonotype was recorded many times. V and J are TRBV7-2 and TRBJ2-5; no definite D call. In germline, CDR1 is SGHTA, CDR2 FQGNSA. V lost 0 bases and J lost 5, with 16 bases in between. The CDR3 spans 16 residues. CDR3 residues: CASSLAGPSRWETQYF. The CDR3, as DNA: TGTGCCAGCAGCTTAGCGGGCCCAAGTCGGTGGGAGACCCAGTACTTC.

This clonotype was recorded at least ten times. This chain uses TRBV20-1 with TRBJ2-4, with TRBD1 identical over 8 bases. Germline CDR1 reads DFQATT; CDR2 reads SNEGSKA (reference sequence). The CDR3 is 12 residues long. V lost 6 bases to trimming and J lost 9 bases; unmatched junction nucleotides: 7. CDR3 DNA sequence: TGCAGTGCAGGCCAGGGGGCGGCCATTCAGTACTTC. Translation: CSAGQGAAIQYF.

Concerning this clonotype itself: This may come from a read error, since a much larger clone is one base off. The chain combines TRBV7-8 with TRBJ1-5, with a possible D match to TRBD1 (6 bases). Germline values: CDR1 SGHVS, CDR2 FQNEAQ. This CDR3 has 13 residues. The CDR3 region is CASSSGDNHPQHF. In nucleotides, the CDR3 is TGTGCCAGCAGCTCGGGGGACAATCACCCCCAGCATTTT. The whole variable domain, filled in from reference TRBV7-8 and TRBJ1-5, reads GAGVSQSPRYKVAKRGQDVALRCDPISGHVSLFWYQQALGQGPEFLTYFQNEAQLDKSGLPSDRFFAERPEGSVSTLKIQRTQQEDSAVYLCASSSGDNHPQHFGDGTRLSIL.

The sample holds many counts of this clonotype. The rearrangement joins TRBV6-6 to TRBJ2-7, with D perhaps being TRBD1 or TRBD2 (5 bases each). With 6 bases removed from V and 6 bases from J, the gap between germline ends came to 21 bases. The CDR3 extends over 15 amino acids. From germline, CDR1 is MNHNY and CDR2 SVGAGI (reference sequence). CDR3 nucleotide sequence: TGTGCCAGCAGCCTTCTGGGACCCTCTGAAGGCGAGCAGTACTTC. Encoded protein: CASSLLGPSEGEQYF.